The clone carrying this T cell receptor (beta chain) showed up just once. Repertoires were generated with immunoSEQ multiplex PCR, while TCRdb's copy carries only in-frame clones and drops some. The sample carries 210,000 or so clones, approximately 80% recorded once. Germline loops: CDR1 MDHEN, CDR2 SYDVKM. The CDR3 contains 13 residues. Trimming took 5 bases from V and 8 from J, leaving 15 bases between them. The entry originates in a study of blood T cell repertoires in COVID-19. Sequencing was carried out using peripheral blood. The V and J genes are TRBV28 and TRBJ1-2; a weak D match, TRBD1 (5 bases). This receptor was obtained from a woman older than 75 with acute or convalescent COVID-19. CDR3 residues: CASSGTRGDGYTF. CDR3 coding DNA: TGTGCCAGCAGTGGGACTCGAGGGGACGGCTACACCTTC.